This is a list of T cell receptor beta chains from one sample in a study of blood T cell repertoires in COVID-19. TCRdb keeps only in-frame clones here, not all; method: immunoSEQ multiplex PCR. The sample yields around 100,000 clones, more than 85% seen once. Sequencing was performed on peripheral blood. The receptors derive from a man in his forties or fifties with active COVID-19. Both conserved end residues are part of each CDR3. The order of the fields is CDR3 length, J gene, D gene, clone size, V gene, CDR3 protein, CDR3 DNA. A D gene is named only where the DNA matches it firmly. A clone size is listed for some rows: how often the clone was seen (once, few, many), or a class if it is expanded.

CDR3 length: 14
J gene: TRBJ1-2
D gene: TRBD1
clone size: NA
V gene: TRBV11-2
CDR3 protein: CASSLRTGNVGYTF
CDR3 DNA: TGTGCCAGCAGCCTCCGGACAGGGAACGTTGGCTACACCTTC

CDR3 length: 14
J gene: TRBJ2-7
D gene: NA
clone size: NA
V gene: TRBV25-1
CDR3 protein: CASSDWQIPYEQYF
CDR3 DNA: TGTGCCAGCAGTGATTGGCAGATTCCCTACGAGCAGTACTTC

CDR3 length: 12
J gene: TRBJ2-5
D gene: NA
clone size: once
V gene: TRBV27
CDR3 protein: CASKQGRETQYF
CDR3 DNA: TGTGCCAGCAAACAGGGACGGGAGACCCAGTACTTC

CDR3 length: 18
J gene: TRBJ2-6
D gene: NA
clone size: once
V gene: TRBV6-2/TRBV6-3
CDR3 protein: CASSFNPQGSSGANVLTF
CDR3 DNA: TGTGCCAGCAGTTTCAACCCACAGGGCTCTTCTGGGGCCAACGTCCTGACTTTC

CDR3 length: 14
J gene: TRBJ1-1
D gene: TRBD1
clone size: NA
V gene: TRBV7-2
CDR3 protein: CASSQGQRNTEAFF
CDR3 DNA: TGTGCCAGCAGCCAGGGACAGAGGAACACTGAAGCTTTCTTT

CDR3 length: 15
J gene: TRBJ1-2
D gene: NA
clone size: NA
V gene: TRBV9
CDR3 protein: CASSVEAREDYGYTF
CDR3 DNA: TGTGCCAGCAGCGTAGAGGCCAGGGAGGATTATGGCTACACCTTC

CDR3 length: 15
J gene: TRBJ1-4
D gene: TRBD1
clone size: NA
V gene: TRBV5-1
CDR3 protein: CASSQTGQVQEKLFF
CDR3 DNA: TGCGCCAGCAGCCAGACAGGGCAGGTTCAGGAAAAACTGTTTTTT

CDR3 length: 16
J gene: TRBJ1-1
D gene: NA
clone size: NA
V gene: TRBV13
CDR3 protein: CASSLGGGLLNTEAFF
CDR3 DNA: TGTGCCAGCAGCTTAGGTGGCGGGCTTCTGAACACTGAAGCTTTCTTT

CDR3 length: 18
J gene: TRBJ1-5
D gene: TRBD1
clone size: few
V gene: TRBV7-9
CDR3 protein: CASSTNRDRSSNNQPQHF
CDR3 DNA: TGTGCCAGCAGCACGAACCGGGACAGGAGTTCGAACAATCAGCCCCAGCATTTT

CDR3 length: 12
J gene: TRBJ2-5
D gene: NA
clone size: NA
V gene: TRBV5-1
CDR3 protein: CASSFSSETQYF
CDR3 DNA: TGCGCCAGCAGCTTTTCCTCGGAGACCCAGTACTTC

CDR3 length: 18
J gene: TRBJ2-4
D gene: NA
clone size: NA
V gene: TRBV7-9
CDR3 protein: CASSLVLRQGGAKNIQYF
CDR3 DNA: TGTGCCAGCAGCTTAGTACTTCGGCAGGGGGGAGCCAAAAACATTCAGTACTTC

CDR3 length: 15
J gene: TRBJ2-1
D gene: TRBD2
clone size: NA
V gene: TRBV27
CDR3 protein: CASAGGALGYNEQFF
CDR3 DNA: TGTGCCAGCGCCGGGGGGGCGCTAGGGTACAATGAGCAGTTCTTC

CDR3 length: 13
J gene: TRBJ1-2
D gene: TRBD1
clone size: NA
V gene: TRBV6-5
CDR3 protein: CASSRDSGYGYTF
CDR3 DNA: TGTGCCAGCAGTCGGGACAGCGGATATGGCTACACCTTC

CDR3 length: 14
J gene: TRBJ2-4
D gene: NA
clone size: NA
V gene: TRBV6-5
CDR3 protein: CASRLQVAKNIQYF
CDR3 DNA: TGTGCCAGCAGGTTACAGGTAGCCAAAAACATTCAGTACTTC

CDR3 length: 13
J gene: TRBJ1-2
D gene: TRBD1
clone size: NA
V gene: TRBV2
CDR3 protein: CASEQGRNYGYTF
CDR3 DNA: TGTGCCAGCGAACAGGGGAGAAACTATGGCTACACCTTC

CDR3 length: 13
J gene: TRBJ1-1
D gene: TRBD1
clone size: NA
V gene: TRBV2
CDR3 protein: CATSQGANTEAFF
CDR3 DNA: TGTGCCACCAGTCAGGGGGCAAACACTGAAGCTTTCTTT

CDR3 length: 13
J gene: TRBJ1-2
D gene: TRBD1
clone size: NA
V gene: TRBV9
CDR3 protein: CASSQTGGRGYTF
CDR3 DNA: TGTGCCAGCAGCCAGACAGGGGGCCGTGGCTACACCTTC

CDR3 length: 14
J gene: TRBJ1-2
D gene: NA
clone size: NA
V gene: TRBV11-2
CDR3 protein: CASSLGTRDYGYTF
CDR3 DNA: TGTGCCAGCAGCTTAGGAACGCGGGACTATGGCTACACCTTC

CDR3 length: 14
J gene: TRBJ2-5
D gene: NA
clone size: NA
V gene: TRBV6-2/TRBV6-3
CDR3 protein: CASSSRWSFETQYF
CDR3 DNA: TGTGCCAGCAGTTCCCGGTGGAGTTTCGAGACCCAGTACTTC

CDR3 length: 14
J gene: TRBJ1-1
D gene: NA
clone size: NA
V gene: TRBV6-5
CDR3 protein: CASSRNRAGTEAFF
CDR3 DNA: TGTGCCAGCAGTCGGAACAGGGCTGGGACTGAAGCTTTCTTT

CDR3 length: 15
J gene: TRBJ1-1
D gene: NA
clone size: NA
V gene: TRBV5-1
CDR3 protein: CASSPYGREGTEAFF
CDR3 DNA: TGCGCCAGCAGCCCCTACGGGCGGGAGGGGACTGAAGCTTTCTTT

CDR3 length: 16
J gene: TRBJ2-1
D gene: TRBD1
clone size: NA
V gene: TRBV7-3
CDR3 protein: CASSLIHGQGWNEQFF
CDR3 DNA: TGTGCCAGCAGCTTAATTCATGGACAGGGGTGGAATGAGCAGTTCTTC

CDR3 length: 16
J gene: TRBJ2-2
D gene: NA
clone size: NA
V gene: TRBV9
CDR3 protein: CASSVARWANTGELFF
CDR3 DNA: TGTGCCAGCAGCGTAGCTAGATGGGCGAACACCGGGGAGCTGTTTTTT

CDR3 length: 16
J gene: TRBJ1-5
D gene: TRBD1
clone size: NA
V gene: TRBV19
CDR3 protein: CASRWGQARSNQPQHF
CDR3 DNA: TGTGCCAGTAGGTGGGGACAGGCCAGGAGCAATCAGCCCCAGCATTTT

CDR3 length: 11
J gene: TRBJ2-3
D gene: NA
clone size: NA
V gene: TRBV7-2
CDR3 protein: CASSFADTQYF
CDR3 DNA: TGTGCCAGCAGCTTCGCAGATACGCAGTATTTT

CDR3 length: 15
J gene: TRBJ2-1
D gene: NA
clone size: NA
V gene: TRBV19
CDR3 protein: CASTADFSSYNEQFF
CDR3 DNA: TGTGCCAGCACCGCGGACTTCAGCTCCTACAATGAGCAGTTCTTC

CDR3 length: 16
J gene: TRBJ2-4
D gene: TRBD1
clone size: NA
V gene: TRBV6-5
CDR3 protein: CASSSGQGATKNIQYF
CDR3 DNA: TGTGCCAGCAGTTCCGGACAGGGGGCTACCAAAAACATTCAGTACTTC

CDR3 length: 13
J gene: TRBJ2-1
D gene: NA
clone size: NA
V gene: TRBV4-2
CDR3 protein: CASSPDSSNEQFF
CDR3 DNA: TGTGCCAGCAGCCCGGACAGTAGCAATGAGCAGTTCTTC

CDR3 length: 15
J gene: TRBJ2-1
D gene: TRBD2
clone size: once
V gene: TRBV24-1
CDR3 protein: CATSGRLAKYNEQFF
CDR3 DNA: TGTGCCACCAGTGGCCGACTAGCGAAATACAATGAGCAGTTCTTC

CDR3 length: 14
J gene: TRBJ1-2
D gene: TRBD1
clone size: NA
V gene: TRBV15
CDR3 protein: CATSPRQGNYGYTF
CDR3 DNA: TGTGCCACCAGCCCGCGACAGGGTAACTATGGCTACACCTTC

CDR3 length: 15
J gene: TRBJ2-3
D gene: NA
clone size: NA
V gene: TRBV3-1/TRBV3-2
CDR3 protein: CASSPRGAYKDTQYF
CDR3 DNA: TGTGCCAGCAGCCCCCGGGGGGCCTATAAAGATACGCAGTATTTT

CDR3 length: 14
J gene: TRBJ1-5
D gene: TRBD1
clone size: NA
V gene: TRBV19
CDR3 protein: CASSMTGGTQPQHF
CDR3 DNA: TGTGCCAGTAGTATGACAGGGGGCACTCAGCCCCAGCATTTT

CDR3 length: 14
J gene: TRBJ1-1
D gene: NA
clone size: NA
V gene: TRBV5-1
CDR3 protein: CASSLGHTNTEAFF
CDR3 DNA: TGCGCCAGCAGCTTGGGGCACACGAACACTGAAGCTTTCTTT

CDR3 length: 15
J gene: TRBJ2-1
D gene: TRBD1
clone size: NA
V gene: TRBV7-9
CDR3 protein: CASSLRGGYSNEQFF
CDR3 DNA: TGTGCCAGCAGCTTAAGAGGGGGCTATAGCAATGAGCAGTTCTTC

CDR3 length: 17
J gene: TRBJ2-2
D gene: TRBD2
clone size: NA
V gene: TRBV6-2/TRBV6-3
CDR3 protein: CASTPMGLAGGTGELFF
CDR3 DNA: TGTGCCAGCACCCCCATGGGACTAGCGGGGGGTACCGGGGAGCTGTTTTTT

CDR3 length: 13
J gene: TRBJ2-3
D gene: NA
clone size: NA
V gene: TRBV7-2
CDR3 protein: CASSSRYPDTQYF
CDR3 DNA: TGTGCCAGCAGCTCTAGGTACCCAGATACGCAGTATTTT

CDR3 length: 14
J gene: TRBJ1-5
D gene: NA
clone size: NA
V gene: TRBV19
CDR3 protein: CASSDGYSNQPQHF
CDR3 DNA: TGTGCCAGTAGTGACGGGTATAGCAATCAGCCCCAGCATTTT

CDR3 length: 18
J gene: TRBJ1-3
D gene: NA
clone size: NA
V gene: TRBV5-1
CDR3 protein: CASSPGRPTDFSGNTIYF
CDR3 DNA: TGCGCCAGCAGCCCTGGTAGGCCGACAGACTTTTCTGGAAACACCATATATTTT

CDR3 length: 13
J gene: TRBJ2-1
D gene: NA
clone size: NA
V gene: TRBV11-3
CDR3 protein: CASSFGTYNEQFF
CDR3 DNA: TGTGCCAGCAGCTTTGGGACATACAATGAGCAGTTCTTC

CDR3 length: 15
J gene: TRBJ1-6
D gene: NA
clone size: NA
V gene: TRBV6-5
CDR3 protein: CASSYSMRKNSPLHF
CDR3 DNA: TGTGCCAGCAGTTACTCGATGCGGAAGAATTCACCCCTCCACTTT

CDR3 length: 15
J gene: TRBJ2-7
D gene: NA
clone size: NA
V gene: TRBV6-6
CDR3 protein: CASSPLRGPTYEQYF
CDR3 DNA: TGTGCCAGCAGTCCCCTCCGAGGCCCAACCTACGAGCAGTACTTC

CDR3 length: 17
J gene: TRBJ2-7
D gene: TRBD1
clone size: NA
V gene: TRBV5-5
CDR3 protein: CASSLRWAGTGYYEQYF
CDR3 DNA: TGTGCCAGCAGCCTCAGGTGGGCCGGGACAGGGTATTACGAGCAGTACTTC

CDR3 length: 15
J gene: TRBJ1-1
D gene: NA
clone size: NA
V gene: TRBV6-5
CDR3 protein: CASSYSRAVNTEAFF
CDR3 DNA: TGTGCCAGCAGTTACTCGAGGGCAGTGAACACTGAAGCTTTCTTT

CDR3 length: 16
J gene: TRBJ2-1
D gene: TRBD1
clone size: NA
V gene: TRBV18
CDR3 protein: CASSPPGTGFGHEQFF
CDR3 DNA: TGTGCCAGCTCACCGCCTGGGACAGGGTTCGGCCATGAGCAGTTCTTC

CDR3 length: 15
J gene: TRBJ1-6
D gene: TRBD1
clone size: NA
V gene: TRBV7-6
CDR3 protein: CASSLDGTVYSPLHF
CDR3 DNA: TGTGCCAGCAGCTTAGACGGGACAGTCTATTCACCCCTCCACTTT